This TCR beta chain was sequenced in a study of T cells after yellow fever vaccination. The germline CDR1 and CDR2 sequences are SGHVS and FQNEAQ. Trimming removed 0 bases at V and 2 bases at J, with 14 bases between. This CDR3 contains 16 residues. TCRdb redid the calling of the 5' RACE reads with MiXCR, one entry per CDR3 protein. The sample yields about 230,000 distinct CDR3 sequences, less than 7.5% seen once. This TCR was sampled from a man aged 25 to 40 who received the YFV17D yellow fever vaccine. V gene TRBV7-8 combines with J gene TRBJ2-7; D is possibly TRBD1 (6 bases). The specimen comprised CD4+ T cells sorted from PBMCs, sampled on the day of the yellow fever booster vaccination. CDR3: CASSLAAGTHTYEQYF. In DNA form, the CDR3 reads TGTGCCAGCAGCTTAGCAGCCGGGACACACACCTACGAGCAGTACTTC.